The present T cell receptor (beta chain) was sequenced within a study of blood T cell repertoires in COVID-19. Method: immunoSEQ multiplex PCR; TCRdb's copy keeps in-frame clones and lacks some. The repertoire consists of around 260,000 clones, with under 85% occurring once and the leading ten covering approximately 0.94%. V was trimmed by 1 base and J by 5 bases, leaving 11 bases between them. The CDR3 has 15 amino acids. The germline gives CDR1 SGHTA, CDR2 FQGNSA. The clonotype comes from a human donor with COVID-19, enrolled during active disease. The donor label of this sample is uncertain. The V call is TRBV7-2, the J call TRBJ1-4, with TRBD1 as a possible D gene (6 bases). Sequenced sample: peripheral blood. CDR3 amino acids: CASSLDAGENEKLFF. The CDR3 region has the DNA TGTGCCAGCAGCTTAGACGCAGGGGAGAATGAAAAACTGTTTTTT.